This T cell receptor beta chain was obtained from a study of CD8 T cells in Susac syndrome. An amount of RNA that ranged from about 0.45 to 1 ug was reverse transcribed with random hexamers. Coverage of TCR beta CDR3 amplification by immunoSEQ multiplex PCR extended to 54 Vbeta and 13 Jbeta. A single record per CDR3 protein comes from TCRdb applying MiXCR to the immunoSEQ multiplex PCR reads. This repertoire shows some 200,000 distinct CDR3 sequences, roughly 95% found once; its top ten account for roughly 0.094%. Sequencing of TCR beta drew on CD8+ and CD4+ T cells from blood. The multiple sclerosis controls were treatment-naive patients, and their relapsing-remitting disease was stable or active. Trimming removed 4 bases from V and 10 bases from J; junction bases left unmatched: 2. The CDR3 spans 11 residues. The germline V gene has CDR1 SGDLS and CDR2 YYNGEE.

Sample: CD4+ T cells from PBMCs. This rearrangement joins TRBV9 to TRBJ2-1; 7 nucleotides match TRBD2. This TCR was sampled from a human donor with multiple sclerosis. As DNA, the CDR3 is TGTGCCAGCAGCCGGGGAGGGGAGCAGTTCTTC. Protein product: CASSRGGEQFF.